These 2 T cell receptor beta chains share one sample of origin, sequenced in a study of T cells in Graves' hyperthyroidism and ophthalmopathy (dated by TCRdb to between 2018 and 2021). The library came from multiplex PCR. Instrument on record: Illumina HiSeq 2000. Amplification of TCR beta CDR3 regions was carried out from RNA transcripts. For the first round of RT-PCR on the TCR CDR3, the HTBI primer set was used together with the Qiagen OneStep RT-PCR kit. TCRdb trimmed the raw reads at Q25, called clones with MiXCR and kept productive beta chains. Entries that share a CDR3 protein sequence are merged under the most common genes and DNA. In this sample the table shows 400,000 to 500,000 distinct CDR3 sequences, over 12% of which occur a single time. The ten largest clonotypes hold around 14% of the sample. The sample was blood. The receptors derive from a man younger than 35 with Graves' ophthalmopathy.

This clonotype has at least ten counts. The chain is built from TRBV20-1 and TRBJ1-2; perhaps TRBD1 as D (5 bases). The germline V gene encodes CDR1 DFQATT and CDR2 SNEGSKA (reference sequence). The CDR3 spans 15 residues. Trimming cost V 2 bases and J 3 bases, with 16 bases left between them. For the CDR3, the DNA is TGCAGTGCTAGATCCCATTGGGACGGAGACTATGGCTACACCTTC. Translated: CSARSHWDGDYGYTF.

The chain uses TRBV29-1 and TRBJ1-5; tentative D call: TRBD1 (6 bases). Trimming pared 0 bases from V and 6 bases from J, leaving 9 bases between. The germline V gene has CDR1 SQVTM and CDR2 ANQGSEA. The CDR3 is 13 residues long. CDR3 coding DNA: TGCAGCGTTGAAGAGGTCAGGGGTCAGCCCCAGCATTTT. It codes for CSVEEVRGQPQHF.